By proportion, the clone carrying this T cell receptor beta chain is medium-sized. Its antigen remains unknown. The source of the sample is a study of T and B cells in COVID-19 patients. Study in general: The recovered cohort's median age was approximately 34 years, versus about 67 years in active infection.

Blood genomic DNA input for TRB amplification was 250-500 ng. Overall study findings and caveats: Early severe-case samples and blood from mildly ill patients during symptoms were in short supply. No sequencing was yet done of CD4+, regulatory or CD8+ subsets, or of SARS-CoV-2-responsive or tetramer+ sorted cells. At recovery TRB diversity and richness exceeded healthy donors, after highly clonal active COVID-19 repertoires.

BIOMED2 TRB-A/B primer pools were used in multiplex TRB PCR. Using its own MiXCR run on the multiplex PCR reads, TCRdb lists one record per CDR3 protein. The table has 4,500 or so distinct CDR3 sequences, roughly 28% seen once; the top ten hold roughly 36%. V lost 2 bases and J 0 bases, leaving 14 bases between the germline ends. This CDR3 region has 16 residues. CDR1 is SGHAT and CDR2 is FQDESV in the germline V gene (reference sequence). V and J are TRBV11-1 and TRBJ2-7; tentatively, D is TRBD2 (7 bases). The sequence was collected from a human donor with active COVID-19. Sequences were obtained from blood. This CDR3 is CASSLLGGPSSYEQYF. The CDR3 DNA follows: TGTGCCAGCAGCTTACTGGGGGGGCCCTCCTCCTACGAGCAGTACTTC.